These 21 T cell receptor beta chains were all obtained from the same sample, sequenced in a study of tumor-infiltrating lymphocytes in primary liver carcinoma. Scientists recovered RNA and DNA together from roughly 21-30 mg of unsorted bulk tissue. The input was approximately 500 ng total RNA; TCR beta cDNA was made from it with a constant-region primer. Library construction for TCR beta comprised three nested multiplex PCR rounds performed with slightly modified ARM-PCR. TRBV1-TRBV30 forward primers paired with a C-beta reverse primer were used in the first two PCR rounds, which ran about 11 cycles each. MiXCR was run by TCRdb on the multiplex PCR reads, yielding one entry per CDR3 protein. The data hold roughly 100,000 distinct CDR3 sequences, with about three quarters observed a single time. The sample taken for sequencing was liver tumor tissue from sampling region 5. The subset denotes: tumor region T5, tumor centre. The receptors shown here come from a woman in her fifties or sixties with primary liver carcinoma and hepatitis B virus infection.

Of note for this clonotype: A single base separates this from a much larger clone, so it may be a read error. The chain couples TRBV14 to TRBJ2-7; TRBD2 agrees at 9 bases. J gave up 2 bases and V 11 bases, and 10 bases lay outside the gene matches. The length of the CDR3 is 14 residues. The germline V gene encodes CDR1 SGHDN and CDR2 FVKESK. CDR3 amino acids: CARTPGGRAYEQYF. The CDR3 DNA sequence: TGTGCCCGCACCCCGGGCGGGAGGGCCTACGAGCAGTACTTC.

As to this clonotype: No conserved phenylalanine or tryptophan ends this CDR3, so it is likely a read error. This sequence joins TRBV29-1 and TRBJ2-3; no definite D call. The J call may be in error: the DNA end matches TRBJ1-5 better. The CDR3 runs to 16 residues. Germline V CDR1 and CDR2: SQVTM, ANQGSEA. The CDR3 DNA reads as TGCAGCGTCCACGGATCCGCGGCGGGAGGTGGTGGTACGCAGCATCTT. Translated, it gives CSVHGSAAGGGGTQHL.

Only a few counts were recorded for this clonotype. The V and J genes are TRBV6-4 and TRBJ2-3, with D possibly being TRBD2 (5 bases). V was shortened by 0 bases and J by 2 bases, with 12 bases between the two germline ends. CDR3 size: 16 residues. Germline assignment: CDR1 MRHNA and CDR2 SNTAGT. CDR3 residues: CASSDSREMDTDTQYF. The CDR3 DNA is TGTGCCAGCAGTGACTCGAGGGAGATGGACACAGATACGCAGTATTTT.

The V call is TRBV30, the J call TRBJ1-4, with D hard to call. Trimming removed 3 bases at V and 9 bases at J, with 17 bases between. This CDR3 contains 14 residues. The V gene's germline CDR1 is GTSNPN and CDR2 SVGIG (reference sequence). The CDR3: CAWSLGGLGKKLFF. For the CDR3, the DNA is TGTGCCTGGAGCCTAGGCGGGCTCGGTAAAAAACTGTTTTTT.

This clonotype was observed a few times. The chain is built from TRBV18 and TRBJ1-2, with 12 positions matching TRBD1. The CDR3 loop spans 15 amino acids. Germline-derived CDR1 and CDR2 are KGHSH and LQKENI. The V and J ends lost 2 bases and 5 bases, in that order; junction bases with no gene match: 3. DNA for the CDR3: TGTGCCAGCTCACCAACGGGACAGGGGGCTTATGGCTACACCTTC. Translating gives CASSPTGQGAYGYTF.

In its sample, this clonotype was seen a few times. The chain carries TRBV2 and TRBJ2-7; D ambiguous. Germline CDR1 reads SNHLY; CDR2 reads FYNNEI. Trimming took 1 base from V and 4 from J, leaving 11 bases between them. This CDR3 comprises 14 residues. This chain's CDR3 is CASSEGNRGYEQYF. In DNA form, the CDR3 reads TGTGCCAGCAGTGAAGGGAACCGTGGATACGAGCAGTACTTC.

On this clonotype: The junction departs from germline at one end; a sequencing error may be responsible. V gene TRBV7-9 combines with J gene TRBJ2-5, with 10 bases matching TRBD2. The length of the CDR3 is 16 residues. Germline V gene data show CDR1 as SEHNR and CDR2 as FQNEAQ (reference sequence). CDR3 nucleotide sequence: TGTGCCAGCAACTTTATAGCGGGAGGATCGGGAGAGACCCAGTATTTC. It is translated as CASNFIAGGSGETQYF.

The rearrangement links TRBV7-9 to TRBJ1-4, with D possibly matching TRBD1 (6 bases). The CDR3 runs 18 residues. Germline CDR1 SEHNR, CDR2 FQNEAQ (reference sequence). The ends were cut back, 2 bases at V and 0 bases at J, with 16 bases in the middle. The CDR3 DNA sequence: TGTGCCAGCAGCTTATCCGCGGGACAACGAACAACTAATGAAAAACTGTTTTTT. This sequence encodes CASSLSAGQRTTNEKLFF.

This clonotype was seen a handful of times. This may be a read error, as it is one base from a much larger clone. Because it lacks the conserved phenylalanine or tryptophan at the end, this CDR3 is likely a read error. V usage is TRBV6-5 and J usage is TRBJ1-3; 10 nucleotides line up with TRBD1. The CDR3 contains 15 residues. The V gene end was trimmed by 6 bases and the J gene end by 5 bases; junction bases not matched to a gene: 7. Germline CDR1 is MNHEY and CDR2 is SVGAGI. DNA of the CDR3: TGTGCCAGCAGACGAACGACAGGGGGCAGAAACACCATATATCTT. The encoded protein is CASRRTTGGRNTIYL.

In the case of this clonotype: This CDR3 fails to terminate in the conserved phenylalanine or tryptophan, so it likely reflects a read error. The V and J genes are TRBV5-4 and TRBJ2-5; the D gene could be TRBD1 or TRBD2 (5 bases each). The CDR3 totals 15 residues. Germline V gives CDR1 SGHNT, CDR2 YYREEE (reference sequence). The CDR3 sequence: CTSSLEGPWGETQYS. The DNA of the CDR3 is TGTACCAGCAGCTTGGAAGGGCCCTGGGGGGAGACCCAGTACTCC.

About this clonotype itself: Likely a read error: the CDR3 ends without its conserved phenylalanine or tryptophan. The rearrangement uses TRBV6-5 and TRBJ2-7, with no clear D. With 10 bases removed from V and 4 bases from J, the gap between germline ends came to 20 bases. Looked up from germline, CDR1 is MNHEY and CDR2 is SVGAGI. CDR3 size: 14 residues. CDR3 sequence: CATHQTATSYEQYL. CDR3 coding DNA: TGTGCCACCCATCAGACGGCTACATCATACGAGCAGTACTTA.

The J gene is TRBJ1-1, the V gene TRBV20-1; no firm D call. The CDR3 has 13 amino acids. Between the trimmed V and J ends, which lost 6 bases and 0 bases, there was a span of 11 bases. Germline-derived CDR1 and CDR2 are DFQATT and SNEGSKA (reference sequence). In DNA, the CDR3 is TGCAGTGCCCCAGCTTCGTTGAACACTGAAGCTTTCTTT. Its protein product is CSAPASLNTEAFF.

J is TRBJ1-1 and V is TRBV29-1, with TRBD1 as a possible D gene (5 bases). Deletions cut 5 bases from V and 8 bases from J, with 15 bases between. Per the germline V gene, CDR1 is SQVTM and CDR2 is ANQGSEA. The CDR3 has 12 amino acids. CDR3 sequence reads: CSVRQLNAEAFF. DNA for the CDR3: TGCAGCGTTAGACAGCTGAACGCCGAAGCTTTCTTT.

A remark on this clonotype: The final CDR3 position lacks the conserved phenylalanine or tryptophan, pointing to a likely read error. The chain joins TRBV11-2 to TRBJ2-1; TRBD2 matches at 7 bases. Looked up from germline, CDR1 is SGHAT and CDR2 is FQNNGV. CDR3 size: 16 residues. Unmatched junction bases numbered 14, after V lost 5 bases and J lost 7 bases. The CDR3 coding sequence is TGTGCCAGCAGCCGGTGGATTAGCGGGTTAGAAAATGAGCAGTTCCTC. It is translated as CASSRWISGLENEQFL.

This clonotype is a singleton in its sample. Here the CDR3 omits its conserved ending phenylalanine or tryptophan, so a read error is the likely source. The chain has TRBV11-3 and TRBJ2-1, with 14 positions matching TRBD2. Germline V CDR1 and CDR2: SGHNT, YENEEA. The CDR3 is 15 residues long. CDR3 bases: TGTACCAGCAGCTTAAGGACTAGCGGGAGGATTGAGCAGTTCTTA. Its protein is CTSSLRTSGRIEQFL.

Concerning this clonotype itself: This CDR3 is missing its conserved last phenylalanine or tryptophan, likely due to a read error. This chain uses TRBV14 with TRBJ2-3; TRBD2 aligns across 9 bases. CDR1 and CDR2 (germline): SGHDN, FVKESK. The CDR3 extends over 18 amino acids. The V and J ends lost 2 bases and 6 bases, in that order; junction bases with no gene match: 15. The CDR3: CASSQLIAGANSPDTQYL. CDR3 DNA sequence: TGTGCCAGCAGCCAACTCATAGCGGGAGCGAATTCTCCTGATACGCAGTATCTT.

The V call is TRBV7-3, the J call TRBJ2-1, with TRBD2 as a possible D gene (6 bases). The CDR3 is 14 amino acids. Germline CDR1 and CDR2: SGHTA and FQGTGA. V was cut by 5 bases and J by 11 bases, with 19 bases left in between. CDR3 DNA: TGTGCCAGCAGCGCAGGGCACTCCGGGGGTAAGCAGTTCTTC. Translating it yields CASSAGHSGGKQFF.

Comments on this clonotype: A junction end diverges from the germline sequence, so it may reflect a read error. This chain uses TRBV11-3 with TRBJ2-7; 7 bases are shared with TRBD2. The CDR3 is made up of 16 amino acids. Germline V gene lookup returns CDR1 SGHNT and CDR2 YENEEA. The CDR3 protein is CASSYVGRTSGSEQYF. The CDR3 coding sequence is TGTGCCAGTAGCTACGTCGGGAGGACCTCGGGAAGCGAGCAATACTTC. The whole variable domain, remainder taken from reference TRBV11-3 and TRBJ2-7, is EAGVVQSPRYKIIEKKQPVAFWCNPISGHNTLYWYLQNLGQGPELLIRYENEEAVDDSQLPKDRFSAERLKGVDSTLKIQPAELGDSAVYLCASSYVGRTSGSEQYFGPGTRLTVT.

In this sample, this clonotype turned up a few times. The chain carries TRBV20-1 and TRBJ2-7; 10 bases match TRBD2. With 4 bases clipped from V and 1 base from J, the junction kept 1 base outside the gene matches. The V gene's germline CDR1 is DFQATT and CDR2 SNEGSKA (reference sequence). The CDR3 runs to 13 residues. The CDR3 DNA sequence: TGCAGTGCTATAGCGGGAGGATCCTACGAGCAGTACTTC. Encoded protein: CSAIAGGSYEQYF.

About this clonotype: At one end, the junction sequence differs from germline, possibly due to a read error. The chain joins TRBV11-2 to TRBJ2-1; 9 bases are a match to TRBD2. Per germline, CDR1 SGHAT and CDR2 FQNNGV. This CDR3 has 17 residues. The CDR3 sequence: CASSSTPETSGHNEHFF. CDR3 nucleotides: TGTGCCAGCAGCTCAACTCCCGAGACTAGCGGACACAATGAGCACTTCTTC.

The chain uses TRBV11-2 and TRBJ2-5; 7 nucleotides agree with TRBD1. The germline V gene has CDR1 SGHAT and CDR2 FQNNGV. V gave up 5 bases and J gave up 3 bases; unmatched junction bases: 6. The CDR3 is made up of 14 amino acids. Here the CDR3 reads CASSRRGSEETQYF. The CDR3 bases are TGTGCCAGCAGCCGCAGGGGGTCGGAAGAGACCCAGTACTTC.